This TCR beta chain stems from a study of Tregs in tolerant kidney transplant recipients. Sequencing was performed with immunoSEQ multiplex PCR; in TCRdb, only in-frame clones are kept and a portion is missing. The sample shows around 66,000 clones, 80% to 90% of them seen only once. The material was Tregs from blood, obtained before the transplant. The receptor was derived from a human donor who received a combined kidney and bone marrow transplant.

The CDR3 reads CASSPQAGGRETQYF. The DNA of the CDR3 is TGTGCCAGCAGCCCGCAAGCGGGGGGGCGGGAGACCCAGTACTTC. The gene calls are TRBV7-2 and TRBJ2-5; 10 bases are a match to TRBD2. The CDR3 is 15 amino acids. CDR1 and CDR2 (germline): SGHTA, FQGNSA. V was pared by 5 bases and J by 5 bases, with 8 bases of the junction left unmatched.